Below are 13 T cell receptor beta chains sequenced from a single sample in a study of blood T cell repertoires in COVID-19. The data were produced by immunoSEQ multiplex PCR, yet TCRdb's version contains in-frame clones alone and is incomplete. Found here are hundreds of thousands of clones, 87% of them singletons; the top ten hold over 6%. Sequencing input: peripheral blood. These TCRs come from a woman between 45 and 60 years old with COVID-19, enrolled during active disease.

The chain carries TRBV7-9 and TRBJ1-4, with 7 bases matching TRBD1. CDR1 is SEHNR, CDR2 FQNEAQ, per germline (reference sequence). Trimming cost V 3 bases and J 7 bases; bases outside gene matches: 11. This CDR3 is built from 16 residues. This chain's CDR3 is CASSFFAGTVAEKLFF. DNA for the CDR3: TGTGCCAGCAGCTTTTTTGCCGGGACAGTAGCTGAAAAACTGTTTTTT. The entire variable domain, with the rest obtained from reference TRBV7-9 and TRBJ1-4, is as follows: DTGVSQNPRHKITKRGQNVTFRCDPISEHNRLYWYRQTLGQGPEFLTYFQNEAQLEKSRLLSDRFSAERPKGSFSTLEIQRTEQGDSAMYLCASSFFAGTVAEKLFFGSGTQLSVL.

The chain links TRBV5-4 to TRBJ2-4; 12 bases map to TRBD2. The CDR3 is 15 residues long. From germline, CDR1 is SGHNT and CDR2 YYREEE (reference sequence). V trimming: 4 bases; J trimming: 8 bases; junction bases outside the gene matches: 7. The CDR3, as DNA: TGTGCCAGCAGCCCTAGCGGGAGGGCCGGTGACATTCAGTACTTC. This sequence encodes CASSPSGRAGDIQYF.

This clone was seen once. The gene calls are TRBV12-5 and TRBJ2-5, with 9 bases aligning to TRBD2. The CDR3 extends over 15 amino acids. V was pared by 1 base and J by 3 bases, with 3 bases of the junction left unmatched. Germline assignment: CDR1 LGHNT and CDR2 FRNRAP. CDR3 protein: CASGLGTSAKETQYF. DNA for the CDR3: TGTGCTAGTGGTTTGGGGACTAGCGCGAAAGAGACCCAGTACTTC.

The chain has TRBV3-1 (or the pseudogene TRBV3-2) and TRBJ2-3; 7 nucleotides match TRBD1. The CDR3 extends over 15 amino acids. J lost 4 bases, V lost 2 bases, and 6 bases had no gene match. Germline V gene data show CDR1 as LGHDT and CDR2 as YNNKEL (reference sequence). This CDR3 reads CASSQPGGGADTQYF. CDR3 DNA sequence: TGTGCCAGCAGCCAACCAGGGGGTGGGGCAGATACGCAGTATTTT.

The chain combines TRBV3-1 (or the pseudogene TRBV3-2) with TRBJ1-1, with 7 bases fitting TRBD1. The CDR3 is made up of 12 amino acids. V gave up 4 bases and J gave up 14 bases; unmatched junction bases: 10. Germline V lookup: CDR1 LGHDT, CDR2 YNNKEL (reference sequence). The CDR3 spells CASSLSTGTVFF. DNA for the CDR3: TGTGCCAGCAGCCTTAGCACCGGGACAGTCTTCTTT.

This chain links TRBV6-6 with TRBJ2-6; D ambiguous. The V end lost 4 bases, the J end lost 0 bases, and 4 bases lay between the germline ends. CDR1 is MNHNY, CDR2 SVGAGI, per germline (reference sequence). The CDR3 length is 14 residues. CDR3 sequence (DNA): TGTGCCAGCAGTTCCTACTCTGGGGCCAACGTCCTGACTTTC. Translation: CASSSYSGANVLTF.

V gene TRBV7-2 combines with J gene TRBJ1-2, with D uncertain. From germline, CDR1 is SGHTA and CDR2 FQGNSA. The CDR3 is made up of 14 amino acids. V was pared by 5 bases and J by 8 bases, with 18 bases between. CDR3 DNA: TGTGCCAGCAGCGTGATGAGGAGCATCGGAGGCTACACCTTC. It yields the protein CASSVMRSIGGYTF.

The chain uses TRBV7-2 and TRBJ2-1; TRBD2 matches 11 bases. Trimming at V came to 5 bases and at J to 4 bases, leaving 7 bases not matched to a gene. The germline CDR1 and CDR2 sequences are SGHTA and FQGNSA. There are 16 residues in the CDR3. The CDR3 region has the DNA TGTGCCAGCAGCCTACTGGGACTAGCGGTTTACAATGAGCAGTTCTTC. Its protein product is CASSLLGLAVYNEQFF.

V usage is TRBV21-1 and J usage is TRBJ1-5. TRBV21-1 is annotated as a pseudogene. This CDR3 has 17 residues. In DNA, the CDR3 is TGTGCCAGCAAAAAGGCCGACAGCGGGGTCCGCCATCAGCCCCAGCATTTT. The encoded protein is CASKKADSGVRHQPQHF.

This rearrangement joins TRBV19 to TRBJ2-7; D perhaps matches TRBD1 (6 bases). CDR1 is LNHDA and CDR2 is SQIVND in the germline V gene (reference sequence). Trimming took 6 bases from V and 5 from J, leaving 17 bases between them. The length of the CDR3 is 14 residues. The CDR3 DNA reads TGTGCCAGTAGCATCGTAGGGGGTAAAAACGAGCAGTACTTC. Translating gives CASSIVGGKNEQYF.

The sample holds many counts of this clone. The CDR3 coding sequence is TGCAGTGCTGGTGGGGAGGGGGACACTGAAGCTTTCTTT. This sequence encodes CSAGGEGDTEAFF. The rearrangement links TRBV20-1 to TRBJ1-1, with a tentative D call TRBD1 (6 bases). Trimming left V 5 bases short and J 3 bases short, with 13 bases between. The CDR3 consists of 13 residues. The germline CDR1 and CDR2 sequences are DFQATT and SNEGSKA (reference sequence).

The rearrangement joins TRBV5-1 to TRBJ1-3; D not resolved. Trimming left V 1 base short and J 4 bases short, with 12 bases between. The CDR3 runs 15 residues. Germline V lookup: CDR1 SGHRS, CDR2 YFSETQ. The CDR3 DNA reads as TGCGCCAGCAGCTTGAGTGGGGAGTCAGGAAACACCATATATTTT. Amino acids: CASSLSGESGNTIYF.

The chain combines TRBV12-3 or TRBV12-4 with TRBJ2-1; D remains unclear. The CDR3 sequence is 12 residues long. V lost 2 bases and J 9 bases, leaving 8 bases between the germline ends. CDR3 protein: CASSLSRVEQFF. In DNA, the CDR3 is TGTGCCAGCAGTTTATCTAGAGTTGAGCAGTTCTTC.